Presented here are 27 T cell receptor beta chains from one specimen sequenced in a study of T cell responses to AZD1222 COVID-19 vaccine. Some clones are missing from TCRdb's copy, which holds only in-frame ones; the method was immunoSEQ multiplex PCR. The data contain more than 120,000 clones, 90% to 95% of them singletons. This specimen was peripheral blood, taken on day 0 of AZD1222 vaccination. The source of these receptors is an adult in good health.

This clone has only one observation. The genes are TRBV13 and TRBJ2-3; 9 bases are shared with TRBD2. The CDR3 consists of 17 residues. Germline CDR1 is PRHDT and CDR2 is FYEKMQ (reference sequence). J was trimmed by 1 base and V by 2 bases; bases with no gene match: 7. CDR3 in DNA: TGTGCCAGCAGCTTAAGTTCGCTAGCGGGGCGCACAGATACGCAGTATTTT. Protein: CASSLSSLAGRTDTQYF.

The chain couples TRBV27 to TRBJ2-1; 9 bases line up with TRBD2. Germline trimming cut 4 bases from V and 6 bases from J; bases unmatched to any gene: 7. The CDR3 sequence is 15 residues long. Germline V gene sequence: CDR1 MNHEY, CDR2 SMNVEV (reference sequence). CDR3 region: CASSYKAGGFNEQFF. The CDR3 region has the DNA TGTGCCAGCAGTTATAAAGCGGGGGGCTTCAATGAGCAGTTCTTC.

The chain recombines TRBV19 with TRBJ1-4; D is uncertain. CDR1 LNHDA and CDR2 SQIVND come from the germline V gene (reference sequence). The CDR3 has 15 amino acids. Trimming removed 0 bases at V and 8 bases at J, with 13 bases between. For the CDR3, the DNA is TGTGCCAGTAGTATAGACCGGGGAGCCGAAGAAAAACTGTTTTTT. It is translated as CASSIDRGAEEKLFF.

This clone was seen once. V is TRBV28 and J is TRBJ2-7; TRBD2 aligns across 9 bases. This CDR3 contains 14 residues. Trimming removed 2 bases from V and 6 bases from J; junction bases left unmatched: 5. CDR1 and CDR2 from the germline V gene are MDHEN and SYDVKM. CDR3 coding DNA: TGTGCCAGCAGTTTAGCGGGAGGGCTCATCGAGCAGTACTTC. Residues: CASSLAGGLIEQYF. The whole variable domain, remainder taken from reference TRBV28 and TRBJ2-7, is DVKVTQSSRYLVKRTGEKVFLECVQDMDHENMFWYRQDPGLGLRLIYFSYDVKMKEKGDIPEGYSVSREKKERFSLILESASTNQTSMYLCASSLAGGLIEQYFGPGTRLTVT.

The chain links TRBV6-2 or TRBV6-3 to TRBJ2-7, with D possibly being TRBD1 (6 bases). The CDR3 length is 14 residues. Germline CDR1 reads MNHEY; CDR2 reads SVGEGT. V was clipped by 5 bases and J by 10 bases, with 21 bases between them. CDR3 sequence reads: CASSVRTEGYGQYF. The CDR3 bases are TGTGCCAGCAGTGTAAGGACAGAAGGGTACGGACAGTACTTC.

The table lists this clone with a count of one. This chain's CDR3 is CASSHGGGTEAFF. The CDR3 DNA reads TGTGCCAGCAGTCATGGGGGGGGCACTGAAGCTTTCTTT. This chain uses TRBV11-2 with TRBJ1-1; a weak D match, TRBD1 (5 bases). Between the trimmed V and J ends, which lost 6 bases and 4 bases, there was a span of 12 bases. CDR1 and CDR2 (germline): SGHAT, FQNNGV. The length of the CDR3 is 13 residues.

The chain recombines TRBV4-1 with TRBJ1-1, with D unresolved. Germline lookup yields CDR1 MGHRA and CDR2 YSYEKL. This CDR3 is built from 13 residues. Trimming stripped 7 bases from V and 0 bases from J, with 9 bases between. CDR3 in amino acids: CASTRTVNTEAFF. CDR3 coding DNA: TGCGCCAGCACCAGGACGGTGAACACTGAAGCTTTCTTT.

This chain links TRBV10-1 with TRBJ2-2; TRBD1 agrees at 9 bases. CDR1 and CDR2 from the germline V gene are WNHNN and SYGVQD (reference sequence). This CDR3 has 16 amino acids. After removal of 0 bases from V and 5 bases from J, the junction contained 4 bases not matched to a gene. The CDR3 sequence is CASSESGQGLTGELFF. The CDR3 DNA follows: TGCGCCAGCAGTGAGTCGGGACAGGGTTTGACCGGGGAGCTGTTTTTT.

As regards this clone: This may be a read error: a much more frequent sequence differs by one nucleotide. The rearrangement joins TRBV12-3 or TRBV12-4 to TRBJ1-1, with D possibly being TRBD1 (5 bases). V lost 7 bases and J 6 bases, leaving 12 bases between the germline ends. This CDR3 has 12 amino acids. The CDR3 protein is CASNYQGSEAFF. The CDR3 DNA reads as TGTGCCAGCAATTACCAGGGCTCTGAAGCTTTCTTT.

The chain couples TRBV9 to TRBJ2-5, with D perhaps assigned TRBD1 or TRBD2 (5 bases each). V was cut by 0 bases and J by 4 bases, with 7 bases left in between. CDR3 size: 13 residues. The germline CDR1 and CDR2 sequences are SGDLS and YYNGEE. CDR3 residues: CASSVAGGETQYF. CDR3 DNA: TGTGCCAGCAGCGTAGCTGGGGGAGAGACCCAGTACTTC. Using reference TRBV9 and TRBJ2-5 for the parts outside the CDR3, the full variable domain is DSGVTQTPKHLITATGQRVTLRCSPRSGDLSVYWYQQSLDQGLQFLIQYYNGEERAKGNILERFSAQQFPDLHSELNLSSLELGDSALYFCASSVAGGETQYFGPGTRLLVL.

The J gene is TRBJ2-7, the V gene TRBV6-5; 10 positions match TRBD2. Per the germline V gene, CDR1 is MNHEY and CDR2 is SVGAGI. CDR3 length equals 15 residues. The trim removed 6 bases at V and 3 bases at J, leaving 8 bases unmatched. CDR3 amino acids: CASSISGLADYEQYF. The DNA for the CDR3 is TGTGCCAGCAGCATCTCAGGACTAGCGGACTACGAGCAGTACTTC.

The chain has TRBV30 and TRBJ1-5, with a tentative D call TRBD1 (6 bases). Trimming shortened V by 1 base and J by 6 bases, and 10 bases separated the two germline ends. This CDR3 comprises 13 residues. In germline, CDR1 is GTSNPN, CDR2 SVGIG (reference sequence). For the CDR3, the DNA is TGTGCCTGGAGTGGGGCAGGGGTTCAGCCCCAGCATTTT. Translated: CAWSGAGVQPQHF. Full variable domain (missing parts from reference TRBV30 and TRBJ1-5): SQTIHQWPATLVQPVGSPLSLECTVEGTSNPNLYWYRQAAGRGLQLLFYSVGIGQISSEVPQNLSASRPQDRQFILSSKKLLLSDSGFYLCAWSGAGVQPQHFGDGTRLSIL.

This rearrangement joins TRBV4-1 to TRBJ2-7, with 10 bases fitting TRBD1. The CDR3 spans 16 residues. CDR1 and CDR2 (germline): MGHRA, YSYEKL. V lost 4 bases to trimming and J lost 3 bases; unmatched junction nucleotides: 9. CDR3 sequence: CASSLRVGTGDYEQYF. The CDR3 nucleotides are TGCGCCAGCAGCCTAAGGGTAGGGACAGGGGACTACGAGCAGTACTTC.

V gene TRBV5-6 combines with J gene TRBJ2-1; 8 nucleotides line up with TRBD1. CDR1 SGHDT and CDR2 YYEEEE come from the germline V gene. The CDR3 is 16 residues long. The J segment lost 8 bases and the V segment lost 1 base, leaving 11 bases of the junction unmatched. CDR3 in DNA: TGTGCCAGCAGCTTGTTCGCAGGGGGCGTAATACATGAGCAGTTCTTC. Translated, it gives CASSLFAGGVIHEQFF.

The chain has TRBV12-3 or TRBV12-4 and TRBJ1-1; D ambiguous. V lost 5 bases and J lost 11, with 15 bases in between. The CDR3 totals 12 residues. The DNA of the CDR3 is TGTGCCAGCAGTCTCGGAAGTCTTAGGGCTTTCTTT. Protein product: CASSLGSLRAFF.

The rearrangement uses TRBV15 and TRBJ2-7; a weak D match, TRBD1 (5 bases). V lost 3 bases to trimming and J lost 1 base, with 10 bases between them. CDR1 LNHNV and CDR2 YYDKDF come from the germline V gene (reference sequence). This CDR3 has 14 residues. The CDR3 spells CATSSADRSYEQYF. CDR3 nucleotide sequence: TGTGCCACCAGCAGTGCCGACAGATCCTACGAGCAGTACTTC.

The chain is built from TRBV5-1 and TRBJ2-5; D is unresolved. The germline V and J ends were trimmed by 2 bases and 7 bases, with 12 bases remaining between them. In germline, CDR1 is SGHRS, CDR2 YFSETQ. The CDR3 consists of 13 residues. In nucleotides, the CDR3 is TGCGCCAGCAGCTTCGGTCAGCTCGCGACCCAGTACTTC. It encodes CASSFGQLATQYF.

V usage is TRBV9 and J usage is TRBJ1-1, with no clear D. The germline gives CDR1 SGDLS, CDR2 YYNGEE. Deletions cut 4 bases from V and 13 bases from J, with 14 bases between. The CDR3 consists of 11 residues. The CDR3, as DNA: TGTGCCAGCAGCCCGGGCCCGGGCGTTTTCTTT. Its translation is CASSPGPGVFF.

This chain joins TRBV7-2 and TRBJ2-1, with 10 bases aligning to TRBD2. V gave up 4 bases and J gave up 4 bases; unmatched junction bases: 4. Germline CDR1 reads SGHTA; CDR2 reads FQGNSA. CDR3 length equals 15 residues. The CDR3 coding sequence is TGTGCCAGCAGCTCGACTAGCGGGTGGTACAATGAGCAGTTCTTC. This sequence encodes CASSSTSGWYNEQFF.

This clone has more than one count but fewer than ten. This chain connects TRBV6-4 to TRBJ2-1; D is possibly TRBD1 (6 bases). Germline values: CDR1 MRHNA, CDR2 SNTAGT. The ends were cut back, 3 bases at V and 2 bases at J, with 14 bases in the middle. The CDR3 loop spans 16 amino acids. The CDR3 DNA reads TGTGCCAGCAGTGAGCTACAGGGTCAGACCTACAATGAGCAGTTCTTC. Its protein is CASSELQGQTYNEQFF.

This chain joins TRBV12-3 or TRBV12-4 and TRBJ1-6; 9 bases align to TRBD1. V was pared by 7 bases and J by 7 bases, with 2 bases of the junction left unmatched. This CDR3 contains 13 residues. CDR3 region: CASNGQGNSPLHF. In DNA form, the CDR3 reads TGTGCCAGCAATGGACAGGGGAATTCACCCCTCCACTTT.

The chain uses TRBV27 and TRBJ2-2, with unresolved D. This CDR3 spans 13 amino acids. Germline V lookup: CDR1 MNHEY, CDR2 SMNVEV (reference sequence). V was trimmed by 6 bases and J by 2 bases, leaving 7 bases between them. The chain's CDR3 is CASRGDNTGELFF. CDR3 nucleotide sequence: TGTGCCAGCAGAGGCGACAACACCGGGGAGCTGTTTTTT.

This chain connects TRBV5-1 to TRBJ1-1, with D possibly matching TRBD1 (6 bases). Germline V gives CDR1 SGHRS, CDR2 YFSETQ. The CDR3 sequence is 15 residues long. V lost 1 base and J lost 1, with 11 bases in between. The CDR3 is CASSLWGQGNTEAFF. In DNA, the CDR3 is TGCGCCAGCAGCTTGTGGGGGCAGGGGAACACTGAAGCTTTCTTT.

This chain links TRBV4-1 with TRBJ2-3; 7 bases are shared with TRBD2. After removal of 4 bases from V and 2 bases from J, the junction contained 12 bases not matched to a gene. The CDR3 length is 17 residues. CDR1 MGHRA and CDR2 YSYEKL come from the germline V gene. The CDR3: CASSLLTGLVNTDTQYF. The CDR3 nucleotides are TGCGCCAGCAGCCTTCTCACCGGACTAGTGAACACAGATACGCAGTATTTT.

This clone was seen a single time. This chain uses TRBV10-3 with TRBJ1-5, with 9 positions matching TRBD1. Germline loops: CDR1 ENHRY, CDR2 SYGVKD. V lost 11 bases, J lost 3 bases, and 8 bases stayed unmatched. The CDR3 contains 14 residues. DNA of the CDR3: TGTGCCGCTTCCGGGGACAGGGTCAATCAGCCCCAGCATTTT. Translated: CAASGDRVNQPQHF.

The J gene is TRBJ2-2, the V gene TRBV7-2; D remains unclear. The CDR3 sequence is 15 residues long. Germline V gene data show CDR1 as SGHTA and CDR2 as FQGNSA. Trimming pared 5 bases from V and 7 bases from J, leaving 17 bases between. The CDR3 spells CASSPSRWPGGELFF. CDR3 coding DNA: TGTGCCAGCAGCCCCAGTAGGTGGCCCGGCGGGGAGCTGTTTTTT. The complete variable domain, with remaining parts taken from reference TRBV7-2 and TRBJ2-2, reads GAGVSQSPSNKVTEKGKDVELRCDPISGHTALYWYRQSLGQGLEFLIYFQGNSAPDKSGLPSDRFSAERTGGSVSTLTIQRTQQEDSAVYLCASSPSRWPGGELFFGEGSRLTVL.

The V gene is TRBV9, the J gene TRBJ1-6; possible D gene TRBD1, 5 bases. V was trimmed by 4 bases and J by 10 bases, leaving 15 bases between them. Germline V gene lookup returns CDR1 SGDLS and CDR2 YYNGEE. The CDR3 sequence is 14 residues long. The DNA of the CDR3 is TGTGCCAGCAGCCCTGGGGGGGGTGGGTCACCCCTCCACTTT. Translating it yields CASSPGGGGSPLHF.